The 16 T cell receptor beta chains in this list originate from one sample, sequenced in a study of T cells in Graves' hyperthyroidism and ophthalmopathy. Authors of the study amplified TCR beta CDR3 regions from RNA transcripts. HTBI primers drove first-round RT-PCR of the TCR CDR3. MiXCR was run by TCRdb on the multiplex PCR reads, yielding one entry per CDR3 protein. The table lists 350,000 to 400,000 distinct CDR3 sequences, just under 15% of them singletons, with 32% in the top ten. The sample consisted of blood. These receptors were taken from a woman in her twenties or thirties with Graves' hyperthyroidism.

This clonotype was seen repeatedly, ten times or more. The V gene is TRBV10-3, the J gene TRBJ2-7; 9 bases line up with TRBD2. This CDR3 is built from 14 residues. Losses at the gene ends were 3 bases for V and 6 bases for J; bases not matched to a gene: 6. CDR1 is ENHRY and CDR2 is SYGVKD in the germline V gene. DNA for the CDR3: TGTGCCATCAGTGATCGGCTAGCGGGAACCGAGCAGTACTTC. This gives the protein CAISDRLAGTEQYF.

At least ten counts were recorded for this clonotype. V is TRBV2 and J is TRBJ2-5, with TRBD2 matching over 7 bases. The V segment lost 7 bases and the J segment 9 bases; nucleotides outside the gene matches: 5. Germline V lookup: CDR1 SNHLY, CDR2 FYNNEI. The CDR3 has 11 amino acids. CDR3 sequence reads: CASTDRGAQYF. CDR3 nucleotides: TGTGCCAGCACCGACCGGGGGGCCCAGTACTTC.

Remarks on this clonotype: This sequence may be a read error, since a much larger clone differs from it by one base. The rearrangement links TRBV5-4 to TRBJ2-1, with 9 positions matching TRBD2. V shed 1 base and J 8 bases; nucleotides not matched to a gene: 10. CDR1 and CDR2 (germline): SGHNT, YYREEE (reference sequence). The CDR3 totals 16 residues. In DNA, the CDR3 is TGTGCCAGCAGCTTGCTTCCTAGCGGGACACCCGATGAGCAGTTCTTC. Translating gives CASSLLPSGTPDEQFF.

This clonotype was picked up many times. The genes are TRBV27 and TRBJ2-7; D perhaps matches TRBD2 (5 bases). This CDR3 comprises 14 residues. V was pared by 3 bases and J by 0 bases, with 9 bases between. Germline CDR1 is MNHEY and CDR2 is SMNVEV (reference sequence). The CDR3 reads CASSFSGNSYEQYF. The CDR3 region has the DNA TGTGCCAGCAGTTTCAGCGGCAACTCCTACGAGCAGTACTTC.

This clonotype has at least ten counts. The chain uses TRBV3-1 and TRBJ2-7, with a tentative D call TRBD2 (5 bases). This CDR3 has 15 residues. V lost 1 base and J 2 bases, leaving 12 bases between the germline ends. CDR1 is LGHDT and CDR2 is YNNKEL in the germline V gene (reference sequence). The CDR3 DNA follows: TGTGCCAGCAGCCAAGTCCCCGGGCGGGCCTACGAGCAGTACTTC. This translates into CASSQVPGRAYEQYF.

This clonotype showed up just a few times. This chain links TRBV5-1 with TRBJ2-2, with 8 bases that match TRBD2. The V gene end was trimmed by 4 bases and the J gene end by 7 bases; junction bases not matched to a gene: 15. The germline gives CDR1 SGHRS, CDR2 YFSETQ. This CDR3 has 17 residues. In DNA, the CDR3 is TGCGCCAGCAGCGTTCAGTCCGGGACTAGTTCCGGCGGGGAGCTGTTTTTT. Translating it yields CASSVQSGTSSGGELFF. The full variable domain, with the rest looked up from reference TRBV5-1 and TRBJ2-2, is KAGVTQTPRYLIKTRGQQVTLSCSPISGHRSVSWYQQTPGQGLQFLFEYFSETQRNKGNFPGRFSGRQFSNSRSEMNVSTLELGDSALYLCASSVQSGTSSGGELFFGEGSRLTVL.

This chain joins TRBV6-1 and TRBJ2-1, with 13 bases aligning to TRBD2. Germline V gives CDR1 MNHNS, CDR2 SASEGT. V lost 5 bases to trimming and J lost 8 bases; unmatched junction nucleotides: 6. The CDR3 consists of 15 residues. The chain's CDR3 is CASSTGTSGTYEQFF. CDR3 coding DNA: TGTGCCAGCAGTACGGGGACTAGCGGGACATATGAGCAGTTCTTC.

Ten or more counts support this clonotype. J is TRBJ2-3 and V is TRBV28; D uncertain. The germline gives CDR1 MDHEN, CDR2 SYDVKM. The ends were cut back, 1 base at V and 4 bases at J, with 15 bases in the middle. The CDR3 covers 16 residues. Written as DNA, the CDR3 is TGTGCCAGCAGTTTATTGACGGGCCTAATCGCAGATACGCAGTATTTT. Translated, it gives CASSLLTGLIADTQYF.

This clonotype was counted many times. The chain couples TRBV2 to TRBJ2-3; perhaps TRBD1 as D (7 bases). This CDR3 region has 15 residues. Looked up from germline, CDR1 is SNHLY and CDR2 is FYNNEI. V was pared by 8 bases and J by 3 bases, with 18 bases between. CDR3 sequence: CASEWGRGVTDTQYF. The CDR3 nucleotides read TGTGCCAGCGAGTGGGGCAGGGGGGTGACAGATACGCAGTATTTT.

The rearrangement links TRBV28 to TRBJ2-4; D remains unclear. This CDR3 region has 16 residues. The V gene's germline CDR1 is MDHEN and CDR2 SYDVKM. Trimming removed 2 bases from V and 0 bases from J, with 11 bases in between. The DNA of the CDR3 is TGTGCCAGCAGTTTAACCACTCAACCAGCCAAAAACATTCAGTACTTC. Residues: CASSLTTQPAKNIQYF.

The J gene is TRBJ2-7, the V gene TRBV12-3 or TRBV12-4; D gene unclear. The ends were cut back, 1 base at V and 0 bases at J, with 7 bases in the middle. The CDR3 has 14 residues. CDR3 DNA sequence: TGTGCCAGCAGTTTAGGCGCGGCCTCCTACGAGCAGTACTTC. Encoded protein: CASSLGAASYEQYF.

The chain's CDR3 is CASSPSLKNTEAFF. In DNA, the CDR3 is TGTGCCAGCAGTCCCTCCTTAAAGAACACTGAAGCTTTCTTT. The chain is built from TRBV6-1 and TRBJ1-1, with D hard to call. Germline V CDR1 and CDR2: MNHNS, SASEGT. The length of the CDR3 is 14 residues. Trimming pared 5 bases from V and 1 base from J, leaving 11 bases between.

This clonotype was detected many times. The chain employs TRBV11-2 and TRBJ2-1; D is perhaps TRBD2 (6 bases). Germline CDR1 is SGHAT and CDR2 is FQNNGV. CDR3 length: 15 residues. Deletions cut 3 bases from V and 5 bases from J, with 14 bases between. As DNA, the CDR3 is TGTGCCAGCAGCTTCCGCGGGATGACTAACAATGAGCAGTTCTTC. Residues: CASSFRGMTNNEQFF.

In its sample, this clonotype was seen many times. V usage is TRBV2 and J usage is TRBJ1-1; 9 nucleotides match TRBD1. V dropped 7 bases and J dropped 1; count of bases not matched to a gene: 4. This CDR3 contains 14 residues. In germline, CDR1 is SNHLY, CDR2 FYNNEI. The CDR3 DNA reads TGTGCCAGCAAAGGGACAGGGAGGAACACTGAAGCTTTCTTT. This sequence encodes CASKGTGRNTEAFF.

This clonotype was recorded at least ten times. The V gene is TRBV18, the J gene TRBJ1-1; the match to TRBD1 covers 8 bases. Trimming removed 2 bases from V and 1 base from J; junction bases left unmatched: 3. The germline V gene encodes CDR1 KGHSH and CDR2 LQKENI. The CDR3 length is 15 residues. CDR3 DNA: TGTGCCAGCTCACCAATGGACAGGGCGAACACTGAAGCTTTCTTT. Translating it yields CASSPMDRANTEAFF.

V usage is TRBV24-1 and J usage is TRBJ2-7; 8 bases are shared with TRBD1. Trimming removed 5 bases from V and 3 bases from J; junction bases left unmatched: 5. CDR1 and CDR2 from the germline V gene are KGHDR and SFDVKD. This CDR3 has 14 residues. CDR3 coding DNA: TGTGCCACCAGTGGGACAGGGTCCCACTACGAGCAGTACTTC. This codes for CATSGTGSHYEQYF.